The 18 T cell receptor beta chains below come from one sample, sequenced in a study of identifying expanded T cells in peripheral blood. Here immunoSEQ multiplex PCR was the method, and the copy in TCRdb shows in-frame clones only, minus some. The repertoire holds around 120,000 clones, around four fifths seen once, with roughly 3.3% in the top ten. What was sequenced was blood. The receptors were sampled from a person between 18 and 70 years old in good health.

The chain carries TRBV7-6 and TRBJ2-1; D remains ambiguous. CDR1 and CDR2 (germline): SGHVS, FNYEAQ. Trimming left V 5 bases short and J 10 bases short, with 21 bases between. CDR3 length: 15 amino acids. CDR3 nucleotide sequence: TGTGCCAGCAGCCAGGATAGAATGGGCAATACGGAGCAGTTCTTC. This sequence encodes CASSQDRMGNTEQFF.

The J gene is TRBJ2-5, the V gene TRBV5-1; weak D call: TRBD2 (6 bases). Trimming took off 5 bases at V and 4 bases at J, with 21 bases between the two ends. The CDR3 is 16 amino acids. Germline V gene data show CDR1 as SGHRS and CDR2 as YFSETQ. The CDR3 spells CASRYAVVRRGETQYF. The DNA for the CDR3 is TGCGCCAGCAGATACGCAGTGGTGAGGAGGGGAGAGACCCAGTACTTC.

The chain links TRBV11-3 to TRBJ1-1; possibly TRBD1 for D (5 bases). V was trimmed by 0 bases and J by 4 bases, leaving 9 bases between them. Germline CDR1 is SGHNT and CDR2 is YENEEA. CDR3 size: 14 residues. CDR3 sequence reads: CASSLDFGTTEAFF. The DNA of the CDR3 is TGTGCCAGCAGCTTAGATTTCGGGACCACTGAAGCTTTCTTT.

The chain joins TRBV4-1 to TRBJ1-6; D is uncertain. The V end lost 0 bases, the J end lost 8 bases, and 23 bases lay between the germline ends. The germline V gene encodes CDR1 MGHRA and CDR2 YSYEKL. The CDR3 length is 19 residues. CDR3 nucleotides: TGCGCCAGCAGCCAAGATCATAGAGGGAGGTTTGGATCCCATTCACCCCTCCACTTT. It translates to CASSQDHRGRFGSHSPLHF.

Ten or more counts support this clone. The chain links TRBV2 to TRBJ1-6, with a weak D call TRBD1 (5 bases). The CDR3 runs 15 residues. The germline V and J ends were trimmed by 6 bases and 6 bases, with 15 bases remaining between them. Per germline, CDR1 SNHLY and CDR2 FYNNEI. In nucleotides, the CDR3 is TGTGCCAGCAGAGAGTGGGACCACGGTAATTCACCCCTCCACTTT. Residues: CASREWDHGNSPLHF.

CDR3 coding DNA: TGTGCCAGTAGCTTGAAACCCGGGACAGCTTTGAGCAATCAGCCCCAGCATTTT. This gives the protein CASSLKPGTALSNQPQHF. This chain joins TRBV19 and TRBJ1-5; TRBD1 matches at 7 bases. The CDR3 has 18 residues. Germline V gives CDR1 LNHDA, CDR2 SQIVND (reference sequence). V dropped 6 bases and J dropped 1; count of bases not matched to a gene: 15.

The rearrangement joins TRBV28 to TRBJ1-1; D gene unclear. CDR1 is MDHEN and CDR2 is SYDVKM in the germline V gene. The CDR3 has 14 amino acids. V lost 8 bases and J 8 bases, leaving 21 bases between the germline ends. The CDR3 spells CASGLSWVSTEAFF. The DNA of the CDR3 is TGTGCCAGCGGACTTTCTTGGGTCTCCACAGAAGCTTTCTTT.

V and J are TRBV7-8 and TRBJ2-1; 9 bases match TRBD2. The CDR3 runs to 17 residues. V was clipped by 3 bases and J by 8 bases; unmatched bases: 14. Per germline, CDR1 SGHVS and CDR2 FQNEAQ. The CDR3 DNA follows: TGTGCCAGCAGCTTGGCCGGTGGGACTAGCCGCACGGATGAGCAGTTCTTC. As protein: CASSLAGGTSRTDEQFF.

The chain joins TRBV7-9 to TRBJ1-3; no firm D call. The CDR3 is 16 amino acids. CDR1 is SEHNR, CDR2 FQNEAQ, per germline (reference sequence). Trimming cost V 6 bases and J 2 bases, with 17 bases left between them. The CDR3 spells CASSYATARAGNTIYF. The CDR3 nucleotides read TGTGCCAGCAGTTATGCCACCGCCCGGGCTGGAAACACCATATATTTT.

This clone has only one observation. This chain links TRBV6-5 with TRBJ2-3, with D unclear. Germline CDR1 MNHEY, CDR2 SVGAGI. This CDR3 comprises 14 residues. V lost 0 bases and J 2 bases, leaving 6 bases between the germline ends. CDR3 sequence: CASSYSWSTDTQYF. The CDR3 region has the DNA TGTGCCAGCAGTTACTCTTGGTCCACAGATACGCAGTATTTT.

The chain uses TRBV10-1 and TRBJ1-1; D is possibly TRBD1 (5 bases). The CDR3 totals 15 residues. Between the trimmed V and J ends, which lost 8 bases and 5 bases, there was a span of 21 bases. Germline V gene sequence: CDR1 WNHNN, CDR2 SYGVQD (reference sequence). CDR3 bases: TGCGCCAGCGGTCCAACCATAAGGGGCTTAACTGAAGCTTTCTTT. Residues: CASGPTIRGLTEAFF.

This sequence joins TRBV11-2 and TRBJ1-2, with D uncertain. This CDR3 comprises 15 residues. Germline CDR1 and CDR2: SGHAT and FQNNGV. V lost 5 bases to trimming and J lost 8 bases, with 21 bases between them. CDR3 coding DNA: TGTGCCAGCAGCGTAAGCGCGGACGGCCGGGAGGGCTACACCTTC. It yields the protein CASSVSADGREGYTF.

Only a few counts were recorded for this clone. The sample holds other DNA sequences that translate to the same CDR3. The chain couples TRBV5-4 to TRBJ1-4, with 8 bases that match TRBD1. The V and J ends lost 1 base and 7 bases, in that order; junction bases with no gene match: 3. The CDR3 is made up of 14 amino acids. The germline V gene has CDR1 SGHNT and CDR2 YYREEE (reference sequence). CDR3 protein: CASSLQGAVEKLFF. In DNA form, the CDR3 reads TGTGCCAGCAGCTTGCAGGGGGCAGTTGAAAAACTGTTTTTT.

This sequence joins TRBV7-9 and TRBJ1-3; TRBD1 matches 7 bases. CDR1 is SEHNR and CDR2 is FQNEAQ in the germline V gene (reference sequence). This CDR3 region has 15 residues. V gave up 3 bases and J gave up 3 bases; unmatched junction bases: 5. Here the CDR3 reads CASSFPGQLGNTIYF. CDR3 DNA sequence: TGTGCCAGCAGCTTCCCGGGACAGCTTGGAAACACCATATATTTT.

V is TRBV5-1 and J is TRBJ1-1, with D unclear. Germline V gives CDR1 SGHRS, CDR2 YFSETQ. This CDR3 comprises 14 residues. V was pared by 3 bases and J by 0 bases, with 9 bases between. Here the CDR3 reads CASSSWVMNTEAFF. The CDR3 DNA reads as TGCGCCAGCAGCTCCTGGGTTATGAACACTGAAGCTTTCTTT.

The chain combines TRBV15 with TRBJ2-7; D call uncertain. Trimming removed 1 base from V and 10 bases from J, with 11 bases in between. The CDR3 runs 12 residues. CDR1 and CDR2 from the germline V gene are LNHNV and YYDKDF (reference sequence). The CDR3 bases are TGTGCCACCAGCAGAGGTTCAGGAGAACAGTACTTC. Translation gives CATSRGSGEQYF.

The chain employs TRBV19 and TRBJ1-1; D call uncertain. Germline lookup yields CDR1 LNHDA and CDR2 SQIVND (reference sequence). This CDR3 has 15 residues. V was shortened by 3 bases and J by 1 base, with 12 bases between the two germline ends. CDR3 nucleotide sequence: TGTGCCAGTAGTATTCAATCCCGGGCGAACACTGAAGCTTTCTTT. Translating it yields CASSIQSRANTEAFF.

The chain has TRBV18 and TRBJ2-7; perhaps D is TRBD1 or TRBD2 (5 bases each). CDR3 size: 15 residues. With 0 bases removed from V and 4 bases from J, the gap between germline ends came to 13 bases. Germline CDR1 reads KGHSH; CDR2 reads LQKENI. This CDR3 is CASSPPGRGRYEQYF. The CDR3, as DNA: TGTGCCAGCTCACCACCGGGTAGGGGACGATACGAGCAGTACTTC. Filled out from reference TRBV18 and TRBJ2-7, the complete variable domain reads NAGVMQNPRHLVRRRGQEARLRCSPMKGHSHVYWYRQLPEEGLKFMVYLQKENIIDESGMPKERFSAEFPKEGPSILRIQQVVRGDSAAYFCASSPPGRGRYEQYFGPGTRLTVT.